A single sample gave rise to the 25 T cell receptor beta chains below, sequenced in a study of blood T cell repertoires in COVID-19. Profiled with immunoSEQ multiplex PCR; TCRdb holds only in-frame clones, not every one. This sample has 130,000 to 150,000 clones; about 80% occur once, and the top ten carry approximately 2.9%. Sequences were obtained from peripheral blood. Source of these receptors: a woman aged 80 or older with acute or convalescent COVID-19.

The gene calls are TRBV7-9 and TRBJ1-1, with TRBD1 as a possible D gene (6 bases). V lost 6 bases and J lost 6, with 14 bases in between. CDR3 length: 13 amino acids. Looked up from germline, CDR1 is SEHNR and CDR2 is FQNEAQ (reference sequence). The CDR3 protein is CASRNPEGAEAFF. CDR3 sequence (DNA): TGTGCCAGCAGAAACCCCGAGGGGGCTGAAGCTTTCTTT.

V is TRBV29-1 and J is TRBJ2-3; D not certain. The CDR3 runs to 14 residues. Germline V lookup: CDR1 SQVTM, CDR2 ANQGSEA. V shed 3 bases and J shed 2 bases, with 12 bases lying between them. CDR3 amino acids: CSVDHTAITDTQYF. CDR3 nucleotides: TGCAGCGTTGATCACACCGCCATCACAGATACGCAGTATTTT.

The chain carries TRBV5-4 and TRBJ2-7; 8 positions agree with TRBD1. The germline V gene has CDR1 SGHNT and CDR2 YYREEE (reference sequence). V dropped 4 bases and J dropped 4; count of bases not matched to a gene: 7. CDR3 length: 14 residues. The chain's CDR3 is CASSTGQGRYEQYF. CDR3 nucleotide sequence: TGTGCCAGCAGCACAGGACAGGGTCGGTACGAGCAGTACTTC. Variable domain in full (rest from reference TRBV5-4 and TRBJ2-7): ETGVTQSPTHLIKTRGQQVTLRCSSQSGHNTVSWYQQALGQGPQFIFQYYREEENGRGNFPPRFSGLQFPNYSSELNVNALELDDSALYLCASSTGQGRYEQYFGPGTRLTVT.

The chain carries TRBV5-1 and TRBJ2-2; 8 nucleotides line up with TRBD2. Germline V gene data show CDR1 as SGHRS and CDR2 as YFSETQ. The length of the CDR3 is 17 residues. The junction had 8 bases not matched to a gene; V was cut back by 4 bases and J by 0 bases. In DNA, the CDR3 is TGCGCCAGCAGCCCGGCCCCAGCGGGGGCGAACACCGGGGAGCTGTTTTTT. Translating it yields CASSPAPAGANTGELFF.

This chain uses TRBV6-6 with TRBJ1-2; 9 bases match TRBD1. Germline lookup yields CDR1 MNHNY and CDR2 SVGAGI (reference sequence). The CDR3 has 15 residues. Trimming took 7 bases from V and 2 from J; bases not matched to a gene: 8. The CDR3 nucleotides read TGTGCCAGCACTCCTTCCGGGACAGGGAACTATGGCTACACCTTC. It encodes CASTPSGTGNYGYTF.

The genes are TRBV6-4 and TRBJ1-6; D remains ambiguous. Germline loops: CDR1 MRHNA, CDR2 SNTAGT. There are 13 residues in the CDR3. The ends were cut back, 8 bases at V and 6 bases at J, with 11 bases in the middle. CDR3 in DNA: TGTGCCAGCTCCGGGAATATTAATTCACCCCTCCACTTT. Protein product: CASSGNINSPLHF.

The DNA of the CDR3 is TGCAGCGCCCTGGGGGGCACCGGGGAGCTGTTTTTT. It yields the protein CSALGGTGELFF. The chain recombines TRBV29-1 with TRBJ2-2, with D tentatively TRBD2 (6 bases). CDR3 size: 12 residues. V lost 7 bases, J lost 4 bases, and 10 bases lay in between. The germline CDR1 and CDR2 sequences are SQVTM and ANQGSEA.

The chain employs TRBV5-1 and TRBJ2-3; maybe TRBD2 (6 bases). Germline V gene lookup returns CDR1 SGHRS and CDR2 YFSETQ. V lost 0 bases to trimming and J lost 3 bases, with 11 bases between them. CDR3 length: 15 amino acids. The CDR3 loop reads CASSLVAGRTDTQYF. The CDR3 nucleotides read TGCGCCAGCAGCTTGGTGGCGGGGAGGACAGATACGCAGTATTTT.

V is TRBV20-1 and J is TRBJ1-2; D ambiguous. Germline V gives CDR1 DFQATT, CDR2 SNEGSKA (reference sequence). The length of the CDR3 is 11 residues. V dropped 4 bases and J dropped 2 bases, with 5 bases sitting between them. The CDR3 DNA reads TGCAGTGCTAACACGAACTATGGCTACACCTTC. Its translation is CSANTNYGYTF.

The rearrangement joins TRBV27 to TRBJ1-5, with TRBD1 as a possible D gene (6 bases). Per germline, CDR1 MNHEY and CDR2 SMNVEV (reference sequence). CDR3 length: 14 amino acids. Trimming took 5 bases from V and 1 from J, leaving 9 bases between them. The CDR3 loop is CASSHRDSNQPQHF. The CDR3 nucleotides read TGTGCCAGCAGTCACAGGGACAGCAATCAGCCCCAGCATTTT.

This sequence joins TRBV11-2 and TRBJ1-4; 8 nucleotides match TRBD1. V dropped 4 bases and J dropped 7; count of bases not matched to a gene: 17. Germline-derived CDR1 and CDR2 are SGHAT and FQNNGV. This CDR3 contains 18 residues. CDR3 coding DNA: TGTGCCAGCAGCTGGACAGGGTTTTTATCCGTTTCAGGTGAAAAACTGTTTTTT. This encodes CASSWTGFLSVSGEKLFF.

The CDR3 DNA sequence: TGTGCCAGCAGCCCCGTTCCCCTATCTGACAGTGATGGCTACACCTTC. Translating gives CASSPVPLSDSDGYTF. This chain uses TRBV7-3 with TRBJ1-2; a possible D gene is TRBD1 (5 bases). Germline CDR1 is SGHTA and CDR2 is FQGTGA. V was cut by 5 bases and J by 6 bases, with 22 bases left in between. CDR3 size: 16 residues.

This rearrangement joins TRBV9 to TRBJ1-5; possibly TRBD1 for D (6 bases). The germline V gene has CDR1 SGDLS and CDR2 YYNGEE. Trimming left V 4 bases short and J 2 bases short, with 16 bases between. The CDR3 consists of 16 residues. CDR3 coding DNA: TGTGCCAGCAGCCCTCGGCCGGACAGCCGCAATCAGCCCCAGCATTTT. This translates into CASSPRPDSRNQPQHF.

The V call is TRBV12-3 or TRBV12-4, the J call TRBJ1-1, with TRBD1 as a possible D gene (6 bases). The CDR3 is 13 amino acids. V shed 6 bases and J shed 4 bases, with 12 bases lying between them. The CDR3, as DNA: TGTGCCAGCAGCCGAGACAGGAGCACTGAAGCTTTCTTT. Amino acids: CASSRDRSTEAFF.

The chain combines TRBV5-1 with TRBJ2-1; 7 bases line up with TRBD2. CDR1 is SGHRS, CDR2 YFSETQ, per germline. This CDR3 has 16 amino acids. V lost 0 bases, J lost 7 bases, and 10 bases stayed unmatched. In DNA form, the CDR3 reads TGCGCCAGCAGCTTGGGGCAGCTTTGGGGAGGGAATGAGCAGTTCTTC. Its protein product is CASSLGQLWGGNEQFF.

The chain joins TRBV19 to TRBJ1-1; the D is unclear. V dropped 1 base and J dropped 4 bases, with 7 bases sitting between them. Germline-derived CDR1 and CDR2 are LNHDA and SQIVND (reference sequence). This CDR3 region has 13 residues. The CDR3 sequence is CASSIAGVTEAFF. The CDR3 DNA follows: TGTGCCAGTAGTATAGCAGGCGTCACTGAAGCTTTCTTT.

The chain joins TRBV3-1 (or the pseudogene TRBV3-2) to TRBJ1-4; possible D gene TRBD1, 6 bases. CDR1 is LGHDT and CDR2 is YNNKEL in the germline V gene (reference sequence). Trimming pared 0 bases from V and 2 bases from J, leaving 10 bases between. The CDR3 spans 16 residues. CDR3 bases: TGTGCCAGCAGCCAAGATTCAGGGGTGACTAATGAAAAACTGTTTTTT. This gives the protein CASSQDSGVTNEKLFF.

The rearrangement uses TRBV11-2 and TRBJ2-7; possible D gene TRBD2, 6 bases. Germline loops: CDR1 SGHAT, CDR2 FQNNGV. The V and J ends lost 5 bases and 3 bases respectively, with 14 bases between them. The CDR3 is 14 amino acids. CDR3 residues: CASSIRGRLYEQYF. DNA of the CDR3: TGTGCCAGCAGCATTAGAGGGAGGCTCTACGAGCAGTACTTC.

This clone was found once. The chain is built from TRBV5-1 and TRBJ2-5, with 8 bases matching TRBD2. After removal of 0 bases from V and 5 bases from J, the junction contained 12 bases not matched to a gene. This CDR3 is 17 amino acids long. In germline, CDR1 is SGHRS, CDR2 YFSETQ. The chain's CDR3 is CASSLGPAGVIEETQYF. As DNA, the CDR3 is TGCGCCAGCAGCTTGGGTCCAGCGGGGGTAATAGAGGAGACCCAGTACTTC.

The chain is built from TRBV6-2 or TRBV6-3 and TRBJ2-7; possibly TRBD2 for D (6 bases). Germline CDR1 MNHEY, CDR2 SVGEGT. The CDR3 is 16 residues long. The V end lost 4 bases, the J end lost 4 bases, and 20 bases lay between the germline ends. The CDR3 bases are TGTGCCAGCAGTTCCCTTAGTCCCCGGGAGCAATACGAGCAGTACTTC. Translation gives CASSSLSPREQYEQYF.

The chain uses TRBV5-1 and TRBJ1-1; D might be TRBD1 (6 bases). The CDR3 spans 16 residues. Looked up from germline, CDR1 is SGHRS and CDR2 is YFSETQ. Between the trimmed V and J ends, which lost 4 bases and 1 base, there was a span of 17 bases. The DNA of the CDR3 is TGCGCCAGCAGCGTGAACCTTCAGGGGTGGAACACTGAAGCTTTCTTT. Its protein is CASSVNLQGWNTEAFF.

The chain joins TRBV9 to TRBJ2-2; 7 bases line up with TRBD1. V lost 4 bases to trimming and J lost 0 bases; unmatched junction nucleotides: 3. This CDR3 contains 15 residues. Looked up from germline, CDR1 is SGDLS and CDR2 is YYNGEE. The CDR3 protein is CASSPGQSNTGELFF. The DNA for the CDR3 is TGTGCCAGCAGCCCGGGACAGTCGAACACCGGGGAGCTGTTTTTT. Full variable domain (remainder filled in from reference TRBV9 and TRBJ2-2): DSGVTQTPKHLITATGQRVTLRCSPRSGDLSVYWYQQSLDQGLQFLIQYYNGEERAKGNILERFSAQQFPDLHSELNLSSLELGDSALYFCASSPGQSNTGELFFGEGSRLTVL.

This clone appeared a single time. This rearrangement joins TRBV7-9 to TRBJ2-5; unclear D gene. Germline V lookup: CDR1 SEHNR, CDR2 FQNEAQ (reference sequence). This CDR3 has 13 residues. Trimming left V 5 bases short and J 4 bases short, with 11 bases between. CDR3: CASSRTQVETQYF. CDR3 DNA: TGTGCCAGCAGCCGCACGCAGGTAGAGACCCAGTACTTC.

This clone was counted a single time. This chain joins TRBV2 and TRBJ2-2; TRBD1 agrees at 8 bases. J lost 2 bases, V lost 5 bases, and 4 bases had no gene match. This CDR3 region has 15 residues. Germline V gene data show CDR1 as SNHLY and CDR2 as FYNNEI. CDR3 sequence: CASSPDRANTGELFF. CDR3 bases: TGTGCCAGCAGTCCGGACAGGGCTAACACCGGGGAGCTGTTTTTT.

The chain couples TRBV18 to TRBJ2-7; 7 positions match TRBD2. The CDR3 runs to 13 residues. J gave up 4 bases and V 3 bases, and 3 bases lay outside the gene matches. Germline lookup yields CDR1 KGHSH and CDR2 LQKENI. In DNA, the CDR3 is TGTGCCAGCTCACCGGTCGGGGGGTACGAGCAGTACTTC. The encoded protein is CASSPVGGYEQYF.